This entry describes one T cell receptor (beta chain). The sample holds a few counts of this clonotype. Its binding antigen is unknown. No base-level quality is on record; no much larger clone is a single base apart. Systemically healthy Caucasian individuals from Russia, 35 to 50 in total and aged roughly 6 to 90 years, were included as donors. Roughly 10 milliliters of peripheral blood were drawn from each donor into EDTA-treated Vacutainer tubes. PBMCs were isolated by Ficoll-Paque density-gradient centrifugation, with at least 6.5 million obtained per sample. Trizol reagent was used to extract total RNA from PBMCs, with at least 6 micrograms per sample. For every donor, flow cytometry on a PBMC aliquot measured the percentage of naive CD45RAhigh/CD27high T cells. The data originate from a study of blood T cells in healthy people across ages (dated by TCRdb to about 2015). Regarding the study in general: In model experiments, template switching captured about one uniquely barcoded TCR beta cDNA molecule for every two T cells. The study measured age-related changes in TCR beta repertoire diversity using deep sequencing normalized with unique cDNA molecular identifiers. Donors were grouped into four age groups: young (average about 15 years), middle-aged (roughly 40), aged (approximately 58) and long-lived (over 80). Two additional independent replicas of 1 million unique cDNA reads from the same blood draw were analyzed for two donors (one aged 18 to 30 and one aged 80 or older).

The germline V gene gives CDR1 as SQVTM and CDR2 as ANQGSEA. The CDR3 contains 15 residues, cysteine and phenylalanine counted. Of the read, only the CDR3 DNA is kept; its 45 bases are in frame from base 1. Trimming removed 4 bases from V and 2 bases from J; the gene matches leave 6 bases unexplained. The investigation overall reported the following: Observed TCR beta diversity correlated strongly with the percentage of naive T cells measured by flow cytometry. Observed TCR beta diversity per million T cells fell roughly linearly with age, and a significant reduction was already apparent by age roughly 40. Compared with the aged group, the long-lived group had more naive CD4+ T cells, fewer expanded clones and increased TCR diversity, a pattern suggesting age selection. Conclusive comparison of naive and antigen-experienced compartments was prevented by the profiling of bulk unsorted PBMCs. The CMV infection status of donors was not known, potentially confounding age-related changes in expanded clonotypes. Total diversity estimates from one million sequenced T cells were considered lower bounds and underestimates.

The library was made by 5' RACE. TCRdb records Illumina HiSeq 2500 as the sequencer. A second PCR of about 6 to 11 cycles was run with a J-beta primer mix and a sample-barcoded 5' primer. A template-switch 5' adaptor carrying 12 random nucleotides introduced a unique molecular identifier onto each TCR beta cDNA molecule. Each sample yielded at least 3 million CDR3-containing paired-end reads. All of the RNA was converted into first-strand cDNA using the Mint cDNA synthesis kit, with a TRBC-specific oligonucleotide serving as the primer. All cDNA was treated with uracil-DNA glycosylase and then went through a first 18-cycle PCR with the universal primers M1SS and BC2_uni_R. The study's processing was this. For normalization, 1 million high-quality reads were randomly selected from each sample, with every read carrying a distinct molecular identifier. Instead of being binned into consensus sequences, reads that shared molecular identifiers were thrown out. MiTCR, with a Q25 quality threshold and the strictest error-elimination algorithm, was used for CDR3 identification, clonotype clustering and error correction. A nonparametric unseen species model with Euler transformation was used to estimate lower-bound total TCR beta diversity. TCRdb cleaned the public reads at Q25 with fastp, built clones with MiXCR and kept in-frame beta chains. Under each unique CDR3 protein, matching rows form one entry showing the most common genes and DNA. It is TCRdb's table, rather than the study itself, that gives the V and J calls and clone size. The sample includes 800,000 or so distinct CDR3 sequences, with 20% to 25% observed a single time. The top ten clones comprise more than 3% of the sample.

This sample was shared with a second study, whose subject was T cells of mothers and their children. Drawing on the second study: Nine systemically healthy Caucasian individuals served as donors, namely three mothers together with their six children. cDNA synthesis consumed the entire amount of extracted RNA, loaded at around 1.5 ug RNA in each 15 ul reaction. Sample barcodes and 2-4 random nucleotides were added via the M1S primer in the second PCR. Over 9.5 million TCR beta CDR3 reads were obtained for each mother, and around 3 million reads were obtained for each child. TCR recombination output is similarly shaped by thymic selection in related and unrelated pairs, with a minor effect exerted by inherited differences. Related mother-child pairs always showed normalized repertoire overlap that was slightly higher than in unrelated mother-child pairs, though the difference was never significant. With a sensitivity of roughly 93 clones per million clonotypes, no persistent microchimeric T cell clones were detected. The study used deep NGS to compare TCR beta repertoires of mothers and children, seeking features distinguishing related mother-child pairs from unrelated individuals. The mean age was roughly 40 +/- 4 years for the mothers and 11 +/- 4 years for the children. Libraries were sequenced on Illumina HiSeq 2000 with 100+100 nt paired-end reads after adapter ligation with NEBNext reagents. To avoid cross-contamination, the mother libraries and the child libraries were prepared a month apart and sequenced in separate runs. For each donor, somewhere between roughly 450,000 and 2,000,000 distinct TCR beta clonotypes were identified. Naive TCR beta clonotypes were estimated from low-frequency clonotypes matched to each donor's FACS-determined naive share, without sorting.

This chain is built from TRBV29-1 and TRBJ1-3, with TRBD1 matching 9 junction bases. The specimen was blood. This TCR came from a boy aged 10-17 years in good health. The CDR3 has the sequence CSVAYGTGTGNTIYF. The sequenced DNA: TGCAGCGTTGCATATGGGACAGGGACTGGAAACACCATATATTTT.